The rows below give T cell receptor beta chains drawn from one sample of a study of shared clonotypes between healthy human individuals. Sequencing used immunoSEQ multiplex PCR; TCRdb keeps in-frame clones, though not all of them. Here the sample spans approximately 2,300,000 clones, about 90% being singletons. The sample consisted of naive CD4+ T cells from PBMCs. The receptors shown here come from a man between 18 and 35 years old in good health. Some clones in this sample may be carry-over from other donors' samples. CDR3s include the opening cysteine and the closing phenylalanine or tryptophan. The order of the fields is J gene, V gene, clone size, D gene, CDR3 DNA, CDR3 protein. A D gene is named only where the DNA matches it firmly. Clone size is not always given. Where it is, it says once, few, many or a class for expanded clones.

j_call: TRBJ2-3
v_call: TRBV7-9
clone_size: -
d_call: TRBD1
cdr3_nt: TGTGCCAGCAGCAAGACAGGGGTCCCAGATACGCAGTATTTT
cdr3_aa: CASSKTGVPDTQYF

j_call: TRBJ1-1
v_call: TRBV5-4
clone_size: -
d_call: -
cdr3_nt: TGTGCCAGCAGCTTGGTCCAGGGAATGAACACTGAAGCTTTCTTT
cdr3_aa: CASSLVQGMNTEAFF

j_call: TRBJ1-2
v_call: TRBV18
clone_size: -
d_call: -
cdr3_nt: TGTGCCAGCTCACCCCAACCGGCGGACGAATTGAGCGGCTATGGCTACACCTTC
cdr3_aa: CASSPQPADELSGYGYTF

j_call: TRBJ2-1
v_call: TRBV7-2
clone_size: -
d_call: -
cdr3_nt: TGTGCCAGCAGCGTGGGCAGGGGCTCCTACAATGAGCAGTTCTTC
cdr3_aa: CASSVGRGSYNEQFF

j_call: TRBJ1-1
v_call: TRBV5-4
clone_size: -
d_call: TRBD1
cdr3_nt: TGTGCCAGCAGCATCAACAGGGGTCACACTGAAGCTTTCTTT
cdr3_aa: CASSINRGHTEAFF

j_call: TRBJ2-7
v_call: TRBV7-3
clone_size: -
d_call: TRBD1
cdr3_nt: TGTGCCAGCAGCTCCTCAGGGGGCTACGAGCAGTACTTC
cdr3_aa: CASSSSGGYEQYF

j_call: TRBJ2-2
v_call: TRBV2
clone_size: -
d_call: TRBD1
cdr3_nt: TGTGCCAGCAGCAAGGACAGGGAATGGAGTGGGGAGCTGTTTTTT
cdr3_aa: CASSKDREWSGELFF

j_call: TRBJ2-2
v_call: TRBV7-9
clone_size: once
d_call: TRBD1
cdr3_nt: TGTGCCAGCAGCTGGGGGCAGGGGGAAACCGGGGAGCTGTTTTTT
cdr3_aa: CASSWGQGETGELFF

j_call: TRBJ2-3
v_call: TRBV5-5
clone_size: -
d_call: TRBD2
cdr3_nt: TGTGCCAGCAATAGCGGGGAAAGCACAGATACGCAGTATTTT
cdr3_aa: CASNSGESTDTQYF

j_call: TRBJ2-3
v_call: TRBV6-5
clone_size: -
d_call: -
cdr3_nt: TGTGCCAGCGGGGGAACAGGGATTCCGCAGTATTTT
cdr3_aa: CASGGTGIPQYF

j_call: TRBJ2-3
v_call: TRBV7-9
clone_size: -
d_call: TRBD1
cdr3_nt: TGTGCCAGGGCTAAGGACAGGGGTAGGGATACGCAGTATTTT
cdr3_aa: CARAKDRGRDTQYF

j_call: TRBJ1-5
v_call: TRBV28
clone_size: -
d_call: -
cdr3_nt: TGTGCCAGCAGTTTATCCAGGGCCGGGAGGGCTTCGGGTCAGCCCCAGCATTTT
cdr3_aa: CASSLSRAGRASGQPQHF

j_call: TRBJ1-1
v_call: TRBV29-1
clone_size: -
d_call: -
cdr3_nt: TGCAGCGGGGGGTATGGCACTGAAGCTTTCTTT
cdr3_aa: CSGGYGTEAFF

j_call: TRBJ2-2
v_call: TRBV18
clone_size: -
d_call: -
cdr3_nt: TGTGCCAGCTCACCGGAGGGGGCCGGGGAGCTGTTTTTT
cdr3_aa: CASSPEGAGELFF

j_call: TRBJ2-3
v_call: TRBV19
clone_size: -
d_call: -
cdr3_nt: TGTGCCAGTAGTCCAAGATTCTCCTTGATTACAGATACGCAGTATTTT
cdr3_aa: CASSPRFSLITDTQYF

j_call: TRBJ1-3
v_call: TRBV9
clone_size: -
d_call: -
cdr3_nt: TGTGCCAGCAGCGTTTATGCAGGGCAAGGAAACACCATATATTTT
cdr3_aa: CASSVYAGQGNTIYF

j_call: TRBJ2-7
v_call: TRBV6-5
clone_size: -
d_call: -
cdr3_nt: TGTGCCAGCAGTTACACCCCGACCTACGAGCAGTACTTC
cdr3_aa: CASSYTPTYEQYF

j_call: TRBJ1-4
v_call: TRBV28
clone_size: -
d_call: -
cdr3_nt: TGTGCCAGCAGTTTATTTCCCCAGGGAAGAACTAATGAAAAACTGTTTTTT
cdr3_aa: CASSLFPQGRTNEKLFF

j_call: TRBJ1-5
v_call: TRBV7-2
clone_size: once
d_call: -
cdr3_nt: TGTGCCAGCAGCTTGGCAGGGGTTAGGGGTAATCAGCCCCAGCATTTT
cdr3_aa: CASSLAGVRGNQPQHF

j_call: TRBJ1-1
v_call: TRBV5-1
clone_size: -
d_call: TRBD1
cdr3_nt: TGCGCCAGCAGCTTTTCAGGGGGGGTGAACACTGAAGCTTTCTTT
cdr3_aa: CASSFSGGVNTEAFF

j_call: TRBJ2-2
v_call: TRBV27
clone_size: -
d_call: TRBD1
cdr3_nt: TGTGCCAGCAGTATCGCAGGGGGAAGCACCGGGGAGCTGTTTTTT
cdr3_aa: CASSIAGGSTGELFF

j_call: TRBJ2-2
v_call: TRBV19
clone_size: -
d_call: TRBD1
cdr3_nt: TGTGCCAGTAAAGGGACAGGTAACACCGGGGAGCTGTTTTTT
cdr3_aa: CASKGTGNTGELFF

j_call: TRBJ1-2
v_call: TRBV9
clone_size: -
d_call: -
cdr3_nt: TGTGCCAGCAGCGTAGAAGTTAAAGCATTTGGTGGCTACACCTTC
cdr3_aa: CASSVEVKAFGGYTF

j_call: TRBJ2-7
v_call: TRBV7-9
clone_size: -
d_call: -
cdr3_nt: TGTGCCAGCAGCTTGGGCCCAGCGGTTCAATACCATACCTACGAGCAGTACTTC
cdr3_aa: CASSLGPAVQYHTYEQYF

j_call: TRBJ1-2
v_call: TRBV2
clone_size: -
d_call: -
cdr3_nt: TGTGCCAGCAGATCCGATGCGAACTATGGCTACACCTTC
cdr3_aa: CASRSDANYGYTF

j_call: TRBJ2-1
v_call: TRBV6-6
clone_size: -
d_call: TRBD2
cdr3_nt: TGTGCCAGCAGCTGGGTAGCGGGAGGGAGTGCCGGGGAGCAGTTCTTC
cdr3_aa: CASSWVAGGSAGEQFF

j_call: TRBJ2-3
v_call: TRBV9
clone_size: -
d_call: -
cdr3_nt: TGTGCCAGCAGCGTAGACTCTAGCACAGATACGCAGTATTTT
cdr3_aa: CASSVDSSTDTQYF

j_call: TRBJ2-1
v_call: TRBV29-1
clone_size: -
d_call: TRBD1
cdr3_nt: TGCAGCGTCGCGGGACAGGGGGCCTCCTACAATGAGCAGTTCTTC
cdr3_aa: CSVAGQGASYNEQFF

j_call: TRBJ2-5
v_call: TRBV5-3
clone_size: -
d_call: TRBD2
cdr3_nt: TGTGCCAGTACCGAACGGCCTAGCGGGAGAGAGTACCAAGAGACCCAGTACTTC
cdr3_aa: CASTERPSGREYQETQYF

j_call: TRBJ2-3
v_call: TRBV5-1
clone_size: -
d_call: -
cdr3_nt: TGCGCCAGCAGCTTGGTGGGGGATACGCAGTATTTT
cdr3_aa: CASSLVGDTQYF

j_call: TRBJ1-1
v_call: TRBV5-6
clone_size: -
d_call: -
cdr3_nt: TGTGCCAGCAGCTTGGTAGGGGCGAACACTGAAGCTTTCTTT
cdr3_aa: CASSLVGANTEAFF

j_call: TRBJ1-1
v_call: TRBV2
clone_size: -
d_call: -
cdr3_nt: TGTGCCAGCACCCTGAACACTGAAGCTTTCTTT
cdr3_aa: CASTLNTEAFF

j_call: TRBJ1-1
v_call: TRBV6-5
clone_size: -
d_call: -
cdr3_nt: TGTGCCAGCGGGTCCGCGAGCCGGGGAGCTTTCTTT
cdr3_aa: CASGSASRGAFF

j_call: TRBJ2-7
v_call: TRBV7-2
clone_size: once
d_call: -
cdr3_nt: TGTGCCAGCAGCCTACGGGCCTTGGGGGGTTACGAGCAGTACTTC
cdr3_aa: CASSLRALGGYEQYF

j_call: TRBJ2-1
v_call: TRBV18
clone_size: -
d_call: TRBD2
cdr3_nt: TGTGCCAGCTCACCAGTCGCTAGCGGGAGTTTCGGAAATGAGCAGTTCTTC
cdr3_aa: CASSPVASGSFGNEQFF

j_call: TRBJ2-7
v_call: TRBV7-2
clone_size: -
d_call: -
cdr3_nt: TGTGCCAGCAGCTTAGCGACCTTTGGCAGGGGAGTGCAGGAGCAGTACTTC
cdr3_aa: CASSLATFGRGVQEQYF

j_call: TRBJ1-2
v_call: TRBV29-1
clone_size: -
d_call: -
cdr3_nt: TGCAGCGTCGCAACCCATGCGCGGTCGGTTTCAAAGGGTGGCTACACCTTC
cdr3_aa: CSVATHARSVSKGGYTF

j_call: TRBJ2-7
v_call: TRBV28
clone_size: -
d_call: -
cdr3_nt: TGTGCCAGCAGGTTATCGGGGTTCGGTGGGTACGAGCAGTACTTC
cdr3_aa: CASRLSGFGGYEQYF

j_call: TRBJ2-7
v_call: TRBV30
clone_size: -
d_call: TRBD2
cdr3_nt: TGTGCCTGGAGTGATTTACTAGCGGGAGAAACACACTTC
cdr3_aa: CAWSDLLAGETHF

j_call: TRBJ2-2
v_call: TRBV6-5
clone_size: -
d_call: TRBD2
cdr3_nt: TGTGCCAGCAGTAGAGCGGGAGGGGCCACCGGGGAGCTGTTTTTT
cdr3_aa: CASSRAGGATGELFF

j_call: TRBJ1-1
v_call: TRBV18
clone_size: -
d_call: TRBD1
cdr3_nt: TGTGCCAGCTCACCATCGGGACAGTTGAACACTGAAGCTTTCTTT
cdr3_aa: CASSPSGQLNTEAFF

j_call: TRBJ1-1
v_call: TRBV7-9
clone_size: few
d_call: -
cdr3_nt: TGTGCCAGCAGCTTAGTTGGGGCGGCCGTCCTCTTT
cdr3_aa: CASSLVGAAVLF

j_call: TRBJ2-5
v_call: TRBV5-6
clone_size: -
d_call: -
cdr3_nt: TGTGCCAGCAGCTTGAGGGGCGCCGGAGAAGAGACCCAGTACTTC
cdr3_aa: CASSLRGAGEETQYF

j_call: TRBJ2-1
v_call: TRBV5-1
clone_size: -
d_call: -
cdr3_nt: TGCGCCAGCAGCTTAATTCCAGAGCGCACGGTAAATGAGCAGTTCTTC
cdr3_aa: CASSLIPERTVNEQFF

j_call: TRBJ2-5
v_call: TRBV19
clone_size: -
d_call: -
cdr3_nt: TGTGCCAGTGCTACCAGGGGAGGGCAAGAGACCCAGTACTTC
cdr3_aa: CASATRGGQETQYF